Presented here are 13 T cell receptor beta chains from one specimen sequenced in a study of T-cell memory formation after mild COVID-19. MiXCR, run by TCRdb on the 5' RACE reads, gives a single entry per CDR3 protein. Found here are around 200,000 distinct CDR3 sequences, roughly 10% of them singletons; the top ten hold roughly 3.5%. Sequenced sample: PBMCs or a T cell subset sorted from them (not recorded which). The receptors originated from a man younger than 35 who had mild COVID-19 (a few samples of this study predate the infection). Cell type and time point are not known.

This clonotype was recorded once. The chain has TRBV28 and TRBJ2-3, with a possible D match to TRBD2 (6 bases). Germline V gene sequence: CDR1 MDHEN, CDR2 SYDVKM. The ends were cut back, 7 bases at V and 8 bases at J, with 19 bases in the middle. CDR3 length: 14 residues. CDR3 loop: CASKIGPPGVTQYF. The CDR3 DNA reads as TGTGCCAGCAAAATCGGCCCTCCGGGGGTTACGCAGTATTTT.

Only a few counts were recorded for this clonotype. For the CDR3, the DNA is TGTGCCAGCAGTGAAACCGTGGAGCCCCAGCATTTT. This sequence encodes CASSETVEPQHF. This chain joins TRBV2 and TRBJ1-5; D is uncertain. The V gene's germline CDR1 is SNHLY and CDR2 FYNNEI. The CDR3 extends over 12 amino acids. The V gene lost 2 bases and the J gene lost 8 bases, with 7 bases spanning the gap. Using reference TRBV2 and TRBJ1-5 for the parts outside the CDR3, the full variable domain is EPEVTQTPSHQVTQMGQEVILRCVPISNHLYFYWYRQILGQKVEFLVSFYNNEISEKSEIFDDQFSVERPDGSNFTLKIRSTKLEDSAMYFCASSETVEPQHFGDGTRLSIL.

This clonotype was seen at least ten times. The CDR3 nucleotides are TGTGCCAGCAGCTTGTCTTGGACAGGTCCTAGAGAAGCTTTCTTT. Translation: CASSLSWTGPREAFF. The rearrangement links TRBV5-4 to TRBJ1-1; 7 bases line up with TRBD1. Germline values: CDR1 SGHNT, CDR2 YYREEE (reference sequence). With 1 base clipped from V and 8 bases from J, the junction kept 11 bases outside the gene matches. The CDR3 length is 15 residues.

V gene TRBV6-6 combines with J gene TRBJ1-1, with D possibly matching TRBD1 (5 bases). V lost 2 bases and J 1 base, leaving 11 bases between the germline ends. Germline assignment: CDR1 MNHNY and CDR2 SVGAGI (reference sequence). The CDR3 spans 15 residues. In DNA, the CDR3 is TGTGCCAGCAGTTACAATGATGGGGCGAACACTGAAGCTTTCTTT. Residues: CASSYNDGANTEAFF.

V is TRBV6-5 and J is TRBJ1-1; 7 nucleotides align to TRBD1. Germline V lookup: CDR1 MNHEY, CDR2 SVGAGI. V dropped 1 base and J dropped 5; count of bases not matched to a gene: 7. This CDR3 has 15 amino acids. The CDR3 nucleotides are TGTGCCAGCAGTTACTTCCAGGGGGTGGGGACTGAAGCTTTCTTT. Translation: CASSYFQGVGTEAFF.

This clonotype was detected a few times. The rearrangement links TRBV2 to TRBJ1-2; D remains ambiguous. The CDR3 loop spans 14 amino acids. In germline, CDR1 is SNHLY, CDR2 FYNNEI. V lost 0 bases and J 8 bases, leaving 13 bases between the germline ends. The DNA of the CDR3 is TGTGCCAGCAGTGAAGCGGATAGGGTGGAAGGCTACACCTTC. Encoded protein: CASSEADRVEGYTF.

As for this clonotype: No conserved phenylalanine or tryptophan ends this CDR3, so it is likely a read error. The V call is TRBV7-9, the J call TRBJ2-7; 9 bases map to TRBD1. Per the germline V gene, CDR1 is SEHNR and CDR2 is FQNEAQ (reference sequence). The V gene end was trimmed by 3 bases and the J gene end by 2 bases; junction bases not matched to a gene: 17. CDR3 length equals 19 residues. The CDR3 DNA sequence: TGTGCCAGCAGCTTGGGAGGGACAGGGCGAGGTGATCCTCCCTACGAGCAGTACATC. This codes for CASSLGGTGRGDPPYEQYI.

This clonotype occurred many times. J is TRBJ1-2 and V is TRBV6-5; D gene unclear. CDR1 and CDR2 (germline): MNHEY, SVGAGI. The CDR3 sequence is 14 residues long. The germline V and J ends were trimmed by 2 bases and 6 bases, with 13 bases remaining between them. CDR3: CASSYTAKQNGYTF. The CDR3 bases are TGTGCCAGCAGTTACACTGCGAAGCAAAATGGCTACACCTTC.

The chain joins TRBV5-1 to TRBJ1-1; D remains ambiguous. V shed 4 bases and J shed 0 bases, with 19 bases lying between them. This CDR3 comprises 17 residues. Germline V gene data show CDR1 as SGHRS and CDR2 as YFSETQ. CDR3 sequence: CASSPGSSHLMNTEAFF. The CDR3, as DNA: TGCGCCAGCAGCCCCGGAAGCAGCCACCTTATGAACACTGAAGCTTTCTTT.

This clonotype was detected a few times. V and J are TRBV7-9 and TRBJ2-1; 11 nucleotides align to TRBD2. J lost 4 bases, V lost 6 bases, and 2 bases had no gene match. Germline loops: CDR1 SEHNR, CDR2 FQNEAQ (reference sequence). The CDR3 spans 14 residues. This chain's CDR3 is CASRPSGGYNEQFF. In DNA, the CDR3 is TGTGCCAGCAGGCCTAGCGGGGGGTACAATGAGCAGTTCTTC.

This clonotype was found a few times. The chain recombines TRBV7-2 with TRBJ2-3; 8 bases align to TRBD2. V shed 11 bases and J 1 base; nucleotides not matched to a gene: 14. This CDR3 contains 16 residues. Germline CDR1 reads SGHTA; CDR2 reads FQGNSA. For the CDR3, the DNA is TGTGCCTCCACCCGGGGGCCTAGCGGGCGCACAGATACGCAGTATTTT. Translated: CASTRGPSGRTDTQYF.

In its sample, this clonotype was seen many times. The rearrangement links TRBV12-3 or TRBV12-4 to TRBJ1-3; 7 bases align to TRBD1. This CDR3 spans 14 amino acids. Unmatched junction bases numbered 6, after V lost 5 bases and J lost 5 bases. CDR3 coding DNA: TGTGCCAGCAGTCGAGGGGGCCCAAGAAACACCATATATTTT. This sequence encodes CASSRGGPRNTIYF.

This clonotype was seen ten or more times. The genes are TRBV2 and TRBJ2-3, with D tentatively TRBD2 (7 bases). The germline gives CDR1 SNHLY, CDR2 FYNNEI. The CDR3 loop spans 15 amino acids. V lost 3 bases, J lost 0 bases, and 10 bases lay in between. The CDR3 bases are TGTGCCAGCAGTGACGGGGGGCCCAGCACAGATACGCAGTATTTT. Amino acids: CASSDGGPSTDTQYF.